The sequence of this TCR beta chain was determined in a study of blood T cell repertoires in COVID-19. Study overall: Specimens from acute and convalescent COVID-19 originated in the United States, Italy and Spain. The analysed material was cDNA or gDNA that came from T cells, B-cell-depleted T cells, or PBMCs.

This CDR3 is 16 amino acids long. The trim removed 3 bases at V and 0 bases at J, leaving 11 bases unmatched. Germline V lookup: CDR1 DFQATT, CDR2 SNEGSKA (reference sequence). Authors' data handling: Reference gene primer amplification yielded estimated nucleated cell counts. Libraries were prepared by immunoSEQ multiplex PCR; TCRdb keeps only in-frame clonotypes and omits some of them. V and J calls and clone size come straight from that table; D and trimming were deduced from the DNA. The table lists a few hundred thousand clones, under 90% of them singletons. The sequenced sample was peripheral blood. The sequence came from a woman between 18 and 29 years old with acute or convalescent COVID-19. This chain joins TRBV20-1 and TRBJ2-7; 7 nucleotides align to TRBD2. CDR3 nucleotides: TGCAGTGCTAGTCCCGCCGTGGGCGGGAGCTCCTACGAGCAGTACTTC. Translation: CSASPAVGGSSYEQYF.